This TCR beta chain was captured in a study of immune reconstitution after stem cell transplant in scleroderma. This CDR3 contains 14 residues. Trimming took off 6 bases at V and 4 bases at J, with 14 bases between the two ends. Germline V gene data show CDR1 as SNHLY and CDR2 as FYNNEI. This clonotype was seen a few times. Each CDR3 protein is one row after TCRdb ran MiXCR on the RT-PCR reads. The profile shows 6,000 or so distinct CDR3 sequences, 6.5% to 10% of them singletons. Sample collection occurred before or after autologous hematopoietic stem cell transplantation (not recorded which). J is TRBJ2-3 and V is TRBV2; D is possibly TRBD1 (7 bases). This clonotype originated in a male donor with systemic sclerosis. CDR3 sequence: CASREGATSDTQYF. The CDR3 DNA is TGTGCCAGCAGGGAGGGGGCTACTTCAGATACGCAGTATTTT.